Shown below are 16 T cell receptor beta chains from a single sample sequenced in a study of cytomegalovirus exposure and HLA in healthy donors. Use of 60 Vbeta and 13 Jbeta primers characterized the PCR. The table came from immunoSEQ multiplex PCR; TCRdb's copy has only in-frame clones and leaves some out. The sample carries roughly 120,000 clones, 65% to 90% recorded once. Sequenced: PBMCs. All receptors come from a woman younger than 30 in good health and CMV-seropositive.

The J gene is TRBJ2-7, the V gene TRBV5-1; perhaps TRBD1 as D (6 bases). This CDR3 comprises 15 residues. Germline CDR1 SGHRS, CDR2 YFSETQ. Trimming removed 0 bases at V and 4 bases at J, with 14 bases between. The CDR3 nucleotides read TGCGCCAGCAGCTTGGGTCAGGGCGGACAGTACGAGCAGTACTTC. This encodes CASSLGQGGQYEQYF.

V is TRBV25-1 and J is TRBJ2-3, with 16 bases matching TRBD2. The CDR3 covers 17 residues. The junction had 5 bases not matched to a gene; V was cut back by 1 base and J by 7 bases. Germline CDR1 and CDR2: MGHDK and SYGVNS. The CDR3 loop reads CASSELGTSGGANTQYF. CDR3 nucleotides: TGTGCCAGCAGTGAATTAGGGACTAGCGGGGGGGCGAATACGCAGTATTTT.

V usage is TRBV10-3 and J usage is TRBJ1-1; D is uncertain. The germline V and J ends were trimmed by 3 bases and 1 base, with 6 bases remaining between them. CDR3 length: 13 residues. The V gene's germline CDR1 is ENHRY and CDR2 SYGVKD. This CDR3 reads CAISDFSNTEAFF. In nucleotides, the CDR3 is TGTGCCATCAGTGACTTCTCGAACACTGAAGCTTTCTTT.

V and J are TRBV6-4 and TRBJ1-2; D gene ambiguous. Germline loops: CDR1 MRHNA, CDR2 SNTAGT. With 4 bases removed from V and 2 bases from J, the gap between germline ends came to 20 bases. The CDR3 spans 17 residues. This CDR3 is CASSAPPQEGANYGYTF. The CDR3 DNA sequence: TGTGCCAGCAGTGCCCCGCCCCAGGAGGGCGCGAACTATGGCTACACCTTC.

The gene calls are TRBV27 and TRBJ2-2; 10 bases map to TRBD1. CDR3 size: 17 residues. Germline values: CDR1 MNHEY, CDR2 SMNVEV (reference sequence). Trimming took 5 bases from V and 5 from J; bases not matched to a gene: 11. The CDR3, as DNA: TGTGCCAGCAGTCTCATGACAGGGGGCTACGGTACCGGGGAGCTGTTTTTT. Translating it yields CASSLMTGGYGTGELFF.

The chain links TRBV7-3 to TRBJ2-1; D may be TRBD2 (7 bases). The CDR3 covers 14 residues. Trimming took 0 bases from V and 9 from J, leaving 12 bases between them. The germline CDR1 and CDR2 sequences are SGHTA and FQGTGA. The CDR3 loop reads CASSLTGGAGEQFF. The CDR3 nucleotides read TGTGCCAGCAGCTTAACGGGGGGGGCGGGTGAGCAGTTCTTC. Full variable domain (remainder filled in from reference TRBV7-3 and TRBJ2-1): GAGVSQTPSNKVTEKGKYVELRCDPISGHTALYWYRQSLGQGPEFLIYFQGTGAADDSGLPNDRFFAVRPEGSVSTLKIQRTERGDSAVYLCASSLTGGAGEQFFGPGTRLTVL.

The rearrangement uses TRBV5-1 and TRBJ2-1; 8 bases are shared with TRBD2. Looked up from germline, CDR1 is SGHRS and CDR2 is YFSETQ. This CDR3 is 16 amino acids long. V gave up 2 bases and J gave up 1 base; unmatched junction bases: 5. CDR3 in DNA: TGCGCCAGCAGCTTTTTTGCGGGGGGTTCCTACAATGAGCAGTTCTTC. Protein: CASSFFAGGSYNEQFF.

The chain has TRBV7-3 and TRBJ2-5, with TRBD1 matching 9 bases. The CDR3 length is 15 residues. Trimming at V came to 5 bases and at J to 4 bases, leaving 8 bases not matched to a gene. Germline V gene lookup returns CDR1 SGHTA and CDR2 FQGTGA. The CDR3 DNA is TGTGCCAGCAGCAGGCCCGGACAGGGGTTAGAGACCCAGTACTTC. Amino acids: CASSRPGQGLETQYF.

The chain is built from TRBV4-1 and TRBJ1-4, with TRBD1 matching 8 bases. The CDR3 is 17 amino acids. Trimming removed 3 bases from V and 4 bases from J; junction bases left unmatched: 10. Germline CDR1 reads MGHRA; CDR2 reads YSYEKL. CDR3 sequence (DNA): TGCGCCAGCAGCCAGGGCGGGACAGGCGATTATAATGAAAAACTGTTTTTT. Protein: CASSQGGTGDYNEKLFF.

The chain uses TRBV2 and TRBJ2-5; D uncertain. This CDR3 is built from 11 residues. V lost 8 bases and J lost 5, with 9 bases in between. Germline V CDR1 and CDR2: SNHLY, FYNNEI. The CDR3 coding sequence is TGTGCCAGCCGAGTCGTCGAGACCCAGTACTTC. This codes for CASRVVETQYF.

This chain uses TRBV10-1 with TRBJ2-7; D may be TRBD2 (6 bases). Germline loops: CDR1 WNHNN, CDR2 SYGVQD (reference sequence). CDR3 length: 13 amino acids. With 7 bases removed from V and 5 bases from J, the gap between germline ends came to 15 bases. CDR3 DNA sequence: TGCGCCAGCAACCAAGCGGGCGGCGACGAGCAGTACTTC. Protein product: CASNQAGGDEQYF.

This clone has only a few counts. This sequence joins TRBV19 and TRBJ2-3; no definite D call. CDR1 and CDR2 (germline): LNHDA, SQIVND (reference sequence). V lost 1 base to trimming and J lost 2 bases, with 7 bases between them. The CDR3 sequence is 14 residues long. The CDR3, as DNA: TGTGCCAGTAGTATAGCACTCAACACAGATACGCAGTATTTT. Translated: CASSIALNTDTQYF.

The chain is built from TRBV5-4 and TRBJ1-1, with TRBD1 identical over 9 bases. Trimming at V came to 8 bases and at J to 5 bases, leaving 10 bases not matched to a gene. This CDR3 has 14 residues. CDR1 and CDR2 (germline): SGHNT, YYREEE (reference sequence). The CDR3: CASAMTGGGTEAFF. For the CDR3, the DNA is TGTGCCAGTGCGATGACAGGGGGAGGGACTGAAGCTTTCTTT.

This clone was detected a few times. The chain links TRBV11-1 to TRBJ2-2, with 7 bases fitting TRBD2. The CDR3 has 15 residues. CDR1 SGHAT and CDR2 FQDESV come from the germline V gene (reference sequence). V lost 5 bases to trimming and J lost 2 bases; unmatched junction nucleotides: 5. The CDR3 loop reads CASSPGTNNTGELFF. The CDR3 DNA reads TGTGCCAGCAGCCCCGGGACTAATAACACCGGGGAGCTGTTTTTT.

In nucleotides, the CDR3 is TGTGCCAGCAGCTTCGAGGCCTACGAGCAGTACTTC. Its translation is CASSFEAYEQYF. The V call is TRBV5-5, the J call TRBJ2-7; D call uncertain. Germline V gives CDR1 SGHKS, CDR2 YYEKEE (reference sequence). The CDR3 has 12 residues. V lost 2 bases and J 2 bases, leaving 5 bases between the germline ends. The full variable domain, with the rest looked up from reference TRBV5-5 and TRBJ2-7, is DAGVTQSPTHLIKTRGQQVTLRCSPISGHKSVSWYQQVLGQGPQFIFQYYEKEERGRGNFPDRFSARQFPNYSSELNVNALLLGDSALYLCASSFEAYEQYFGPGTRLTVT.

This clone occurred once. This chain's CDR3 is CASSITGTAIYNEQFF. The CDR3 DNA reads TGTGCCAGTAGTATCACCGGGACTGCGATATACAATGAGCAGTTCTTC. This sequence joins TRBV19 and TRBJ2-1; weak D call: TRBD2 (6 bases). Trimming pared 3 bases from V and 4 bases from J, leaving 16 bases between. Germline values: CDR1 LNHDA, CDR2 SQIVND (reference sequence). The CDR3 runs to 16 residues. Full variable domain (remainder filled in from reference TRBV19 and TRBJ2-1): DGGITQSPKYLFRKEGQNVTLSCEQNLNHDAMYWYRQDPGQGLRLIYYSQIVNDFQKGDIAEGYSVSREKKESFPLTVTSAQKNPTAFYLCASSITGTAIYNEQFFGPGTRLTVL.